This record covers a single T cell receptor (beta chain). What it binds is not known. Clones were sequenced by immunoSEQ multiplex PCR, and TCRdb holds only the in-frame ones, with some missing. This table has approximately 80,000 clones, around nine tenths appearing once. The sample is drawn from a study of OX40 agonist ivuxolimab in advanced cancers. Findings and caveats of the study: Clones of CD4+ and CD8+ blood T cells grew by week 6 at doses of 0.1 to 3.0 mg/kg.

Specimen: CD4+ or CD8+ T cells sorted from blood, collected in a trial of the OX40 agonist ivuxolimab. The clonotype comes from an adult with an advanced solid tumor such as melanoma, head and neck, liver or kidney cancer.

CDR3 bases: TGTGCCAGTAGTATAGACACAGAGTATGGCTACACCTTC. This encodes CASSIDTEYGYTF. The chain combines TRBV19 with TRBJ1-2; D not certain. CDR1 LNHDA and CDR2 SQIVND come from the germline V gene (reference sequence). The CDR3 is 13 residues long. V lost 0 bases and J 5 bases, leaving 7 bases between the germline ends. Filled out from reference TRBV19 and TRBJ1-2, the complete variable domain reads DGGITQSPKYLFRKEGQNVTLSCEQNLNHDAMYWYRQDPGQGLRLIYYSQIVNDFQKGDIAEGYSVSREKKESFPLTVTSAQKNPTAFYLCASSIDTEYGYTFGSGTRLTVV.